Following are 5 T cell receptor beta chains from one sample sequenced in a study of shared clonotypes between healthy human individuals. Measured with immunoSEQ multiplex PCR; TCRdb has only the in-frame clones, and not every one. Altogether about 600,000 clones are present, about 97% being singletons, with the ten largest covering around 0.06%. The sequencing input was naive CD4+ T cells sorted from blood. The sample's subset: CD45RA+ positively selected. The source of these receptors is a woman younger than 45 in good health.

The chain recombines TRBV11-2 with TRBJ2-7; TRBD1 or TRBD2 may be the D gene (5 bases each). Germline loops: CDR1 SGHAT, CDR2 FQNNGV. V lost 1 base and J lost 6, with 7 bases in between. CDR3 length: 12 amino acids. CDR3 DNA sequence: TGTGCCAGCAGCTTAGTCGGGACCGAGCAGTACTTC. It encodes CASSLVGTEQYF. Full variable domain (outside the CDR3, taken from reference TRBV11-2 and TRBJ2-7): EAGVAQSPRYKIIEKRQSVAFWCNPISGHATLYWYQQILGQGPKLLIQFQNNGVVDDSQLPKDRFSAERLKGVDSTLKIQPAKLEDSAVYLCASSLVGTEQYFGPGTRLTVT.

The rearrangement joins TRBV11-3 to TRBJ2-1, with D perhaps TRBD2 (6 bases). Germline-derived CDR1 and CDR2 are SGHNT and YENEEA. The CDR3 runs 14 residues. V lost 5 bases and J lost 5, with 13 bases in between. The CDR3 loop reads CASSPAGRHNEQFF. Here the CDR3 DNA reads TGTGCCAGCAGCCCCGCGGGGCGGCACAATGAGCAGTTCTTC. Full variable domain (outside the CDR3, taken from reference TRBV11-3 and TRBJ2-1): EAGVVQSPRYKIIEKKQPVAFWCNPISGHNTLYWYLQNLGQGPELLIRYENEEAVDDSQLPKDRFSAERLKGVDSTLKIQPAELGDSAVYLCASSPAGRHNEQFFGPGTRLTVL.

The J gene is TRBJ1-5, the V gene TRBV7-6, with D hard to call. V lost 1 base to trimming and J lost 2 bases, with 9 bases between them. CDR3 size: 15 residues. CDR1 and CDR2 (germline): SGHVS, FNYEAQ. The CDR3 coding sequence is TGTGCCAGCAGCTTAGGGGCTTGGGGCAATCAGCCCCAGCATTTT. Translated, it gives CASSLGAWGNQPQHF.

This rearrangement joins TRBV18 to TRBJ1-2; 7 nucleotides match TRBD1. Trimming at V came to 6 bases and at J to 7 bases, leaving 8 bases not matched to a gene. The CDR3 has 13 residues. The germline V gene has CDR1 KGHSH and CDR2 LQKENI. In DNA, the CDR3 is TGTGCCAGCTCCATGACAGGGTCTTCTGGCTACACCTTC. This codes for CASSMTGSSGYTF.

This clone was detected once. The chain is built from TRBV25-1 and TRBJ2-2; D gene ambiguous. Germline assignment: CDR1 MGHDK and CDR2 SYGVNS. The CDR3 consists of 14 residues. Between the trimmed V and J ends, which lost 2 bases and 4 bases, there was a span of 8 bases. The CDR3 bases are TGTGCCAGCAGTGAAGGTGTACTCACCGGGGAGCTGTTTTTT. It yields the protein CASSEGVLTGELFF. The entire variable domain, with the rest obtained from reference TRBV25-1 and TRBJ2-2, is as follows: EADIYQTPRYLVIGTGKKITLECSQTMGHDKMYWYQQDPGMELHLIHYSYGVNSTEKGDLSSESTVSRIRTEHFPLTLESARPSHTSQYLCASSEGVLTGELFFGEGSRLTVL.